Listed here are 2 T cell receptor beta chains from one sample, sequenced in a study of response to subunit inactivated influenza vaccine. TCRdb re-derived calls from the RT-PCR reads in MiXCR, one entry per CDR3 protein. Of roughly 700,000 distinct CDR3 sequences listed, roughly 13% are singletons. The starting material was PBMCs from blood, obtained roughly 15 days before vaccination. The receptors were gathered from a man aged 50 to 59 who received an inactivated influenza vaccine.

This clonotype has ten or more counts. This chain connects TRBV4-1 to TRBJ1-3; D uncertain. Germline V gene sequence: CDR1 MGHRA, CDR2 YSYEKL. V was trimmed by 1 base and J by 0 bases, leaving 10 bases between them. There are 16 residues in the CDR3. The CDR3 DNA sequence: TGCGCCAGCAGCCAAGTTGGTTCCCACTCTGGAAACACCATATATTTT. Amino acid sequence: CASSQVGSHSGNTIYF.

The chain links TRBV10-2 to TRBJ1-1, with a tentative D call TRBD1 (5 bases). Germline CDR1 and CDR2: WSHSY and SAAADI. Trimming removed 0 bases at V and 0 bases at J, with 8 bases between. The CDR3 totals 15 residues. The CDR3 DNA reads as TGCGCCAGCAGTGAGTCGCAGGGACTGAACACTGAAGCTTTCTTT. Its translation: CASSESQGLNTEAFF.